The present T cell receptor beta chain was sequenced within a study of OX40 agonist ivuxolimab in advanced cancers. Assay: immunoSEQ multiplex PCR; the TCRdb copy retains only in-frame clones and omits some. The sample lists roughly 62,000 clones, around 86% seen once, with roughly 2.7% in the top ten. V lost 1 base to trimming and J lost 5 bases, with 12 bases between them. Per the germline V gene, CDR1 is SGDLS and CDR2 is YYNGEE. This CDR3 is 14 amino acids long. Study-level points and caveats: Clonal expansion was seen in CD4+ and CD8+ blood T cells by week 6 at 0.1 to 3.0 mg/kg.

This clone was seen more than once but under ten times. Its antigen is unknown. The source is an adult with an advanced solid tumor such as melanoma, head and neck, liver or kidney cancer. The chain links TRBV9 to TRBJ1-1; D might be TRBD1 (6 bases). Source: CD4+ or CD8+ T cells sorted from blood, taken in a trial of the OX40 agonist ivuxolimab. CDR3 in DNA: TGTGCCAGCAGCGTAAAGGGGGAGGAGACTGAAGCTTTCTTT. Its translation: CASSVKGEETEAFF.